This TCR beta chain was recovered during a study of shared clonotypes between healthy human individuals. CD8 cells regarded as naive lacked CD45RO, were positively chosen for CCR7, and omitted terminally differentiated effector memory CD45RA+ cells. The CDR3 extends over 13 amino acids. V was clipped by 1 base and J by 9 bases, with 10 bases between them. Germline CDR1 reads SGHTA; CDR2 reads FQGNSA. This table comes from immunoSEQ multiplex PCR, and its TCRdb copy is limited to in-frame clones, with some not included. Of about 2.2 million clones listed, just under 95% were seen once; the top ten hold approximately 1.7%.

The sequenced material came from naive CD8+ T cells from PBMCs. J is TRBJ1-5 and V is TRBV7-2; perhaps TRBD1 as D (5 bases). This receptor was obtained from a man between 18 and 35 years old in good health. Some clones in this sample may be carry-over from other donors' samples. The CDR3, as DNA: TGTGCCAGCAGCTTAGGGGCTGGGGGGCCCCAGCATTTT. Amino acids: CASSLGAGGPQHF.